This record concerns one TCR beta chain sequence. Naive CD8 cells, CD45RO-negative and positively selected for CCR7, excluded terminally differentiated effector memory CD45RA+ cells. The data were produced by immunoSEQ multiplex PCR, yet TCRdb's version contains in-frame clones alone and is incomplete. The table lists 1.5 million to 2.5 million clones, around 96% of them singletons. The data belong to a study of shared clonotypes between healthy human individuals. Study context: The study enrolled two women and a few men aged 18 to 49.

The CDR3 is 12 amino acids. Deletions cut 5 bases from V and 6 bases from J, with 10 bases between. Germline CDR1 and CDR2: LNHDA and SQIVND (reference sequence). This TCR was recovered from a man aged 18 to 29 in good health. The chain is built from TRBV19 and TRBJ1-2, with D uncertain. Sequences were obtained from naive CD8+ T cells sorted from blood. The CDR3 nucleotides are TGTGCCAGTAGTCGCCTCACCGATGGCTACACCTTC. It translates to CASSRLTDGYTF.